This TCR beta chain was profiled in a study of blood T cell repertoires in COVID-19. Across the study: From T cells, B-cell-depleted T cells, or PBMCs came the material, which was cDNA or gDNA.

Adults between about 18 and 95 years of age took part from about two dozen US areas. Participants classified as exposed had met a COVID-19 case within 2 weeks before study entry. Produced via immunoSEQ multiplex PCR; TCRdb's table is partial and in-frame only. The repertoire holds 250,000 to 300,000 clones, roughly 84% seen once, with more than 6.5% in the top ten. The CDR3 runs to 14 residues. V shed 4 bases, J shed 3 bases, and the junction held 2 bases outside the gene matches. Germline-derived CDR1 and CDR2 are KGHDR and SFDVKD. The source is a woman aged 45-65 years who had been exposed to COVID-19. The source material was PBMCs or T cells enriched from blood (not recorded which). The chain has TRBV24-1 and TRBJ1-2; 9 bases line up with TRBD1. The CDR3 DNA follows: TGTGCCACCAGTGACGGGACAGGGTACTATGGCTACACCTTC. It is translated as CATSDGTGYYGYTF.